This T cell receptor beta chain originates from a study of blood T cell repertoires in COVID-19 (dated by TCRdb to 2018 to 2020). Broadly, across the study: Samples from collaborators originated in the United States, Italy and Spain and spanned both the acute and convalescent phases of COVID-19. Subjects who had been exposed to COVID-19, were actively infected with it, or had recovered from it provided the deeply sampled blood TCRbeta repertoires that made up the dataset. Samples were obtained from the ongoing ImmuneRACE study (first 160 participants) and from 1,254 subjects provided by 6 global collaborators. Nearly every sample came with metadata listing a de-identified subject ID, COVID-19 status, age in years and sex. The repertoires were released in a freely available public database intended as a resource for research on the immune response to SARS-CoV-2. The prospective study material was composed of cDNA or gDNA derived from T cells, B-cell-depleted T cells, or PBMCs. Where available, HLA class I and class II types were taken from metadata supplied by the sample provider and were not determined by assay-based typing.

In the prospective study, participants were 18 to 89 years old, resided in approximately 25 geographic areas of the United States, and were enrolled through a virtual design. In the prospective study, cohorts were assigned on the basis of participant-reported clinical history obtained from a screening survey and a study questionnaire. A participant counted as exposed if, within 2 weeks of entering the study, that participant had been in contact with someone who had a PCR-confirmed or clinician-diagnosed COVID-19 case. In the prospective study, mobile phlebotomists collected whole blood, serum and a nasopharyngeal or oropharyngeal swab from each participant. Over a roughly 2-month period, participants in the prospective study had the option of providing additional blood draws and questionnaires. Blood samples from the prospective study were shipped frozen or at room temperature prior to DNA extraction.

TCRbeta CDR3 regions were amplified from genomic DNA using the immunoSEQ Assay, a bias-controlled multiplex PCR. As for the original processing: The number of nucleated cells in each sample was estimated from the amplification of reference gene primers within the assay. To quantify the absolute abundance of each unique TCRbeta CDR3 rearrangement, sequence reads were collapsed and filtered. For each sample, productive Simpson clonality was calculated by taking the square root of Simpson's diversity index across productive rearrangements. Entries here come from immuneACCESS through TCRdb and include only in-frame sequences with V and J called. Some clones fail to appear in such tables; in the studies checked, an unresolved V gene covers under half of the shortfall, and the cause of the remainder is unknown. V, J and clone size derive from that table, while D and trimming were established from the DNA sequence. The sample contains 270,000 or so clones, less than 95% of them found a single time. The ten largest clonotypes hold 2.8% of the sample.

Broader findings and caveats from the paper: The amount of clinical and demographic metadata varied by source and participant and was provided uncurated.

V lost 5 bases and J lost 3 bases, and the count of bases not matched to a germline gene is 5. From cysteine to phenylalanine, the CDR3 is 14 amino acids long. Kept here is only the CDR3 DNA, which spans 42 bases and is read in frame from base 1. As encoded in the germline V gene, CDR1 is MDHEN while CDR2 is SYDVKM. As for this clone: Which antigen it targets is not known. No base quality values were provided; no much bigger clone lies one nucleotide off.

The chain joins TRBV28 to TRBJ2-3; 7 nucleotides in the junction match TRBD1. The source material was PBMCs or T cells enriched from blood (not recorded which). The source of this sequence is a middle-aged man who had been exposed to COVID-19. The CDR3 region reads CASSTRQGTDTQYF. The base sequence is TGTGCCAGCAGTACTCGACAGGGAACAGATACGCAGTATTTT.